The rows below give T cell receptor beta chains drawn from one sample of a study of cytomegalovirus exposure and HLA in healthy donors. Profiling relied on immunoSEQ multiplex PCR, and the TCRdb table lists in-frame clones only, not all of them. The repertoire holds 100,000 to 150,000 clones, with roughly 90% as singletons. The sample consisted of PBMCs. These receptors were taken from a woman under 30 in good health and CMV-seronegative. CDR3s include the opening cysteine and the closing phenylalanine or tryptophan. A D gene is named only where the DNA matches it firmly. Not every row has a clone size; where given, it reads once, few, many or a size class.

V gene	J gene	clone size	D gene	CDR3 DNA	CDR3 protein
TRBV5-1	TRBJ2-2	few	TRBD1	TGCGCCAGCAGTACTGGCGTGACAGGGCGAACCGGGGAGCTGTTTTTT	CASSTGVTGRTGELFF
TRBV21-1	TRBJ2-7	.	.	TGTGCCAGCAGAAAGCGCGGACAGGTCGACTACTACGAGCAGTACTTC	CASRKRGQVDYYEQYF
TRBV7-2	TRBJ2-5	.	.	TGTGCCAGCAGCTTAGGCCCCGACAAGACCCAGTACTTC	CASSLGPDKTQYF
TRBV7-8	TRBJ1-2	.	TRBD1	TGTGCCAGCAGCTTTTCCCCCGGGACAGGGTCCTATGGCTACACCTTC	CASSFSPGTGSYGYTF
TRBV28	TRBJ2-7	.	.	TGTGCCAGCACGGAAGGGACTTGGGGGCAGTACTTC	CASTEGTWGQYF
TRBV28	TRBJ2-3	.	.	TGTGCCAGCACCTTCGGTGCCTGGAGCATCACAGATACGCAGTATTTT	CASTFGAWSITDTQYF
TRBV29-1	TRBJ2-5	.	TRBD2	TGCAGCGCCCCGCGGGGGGAGGGCGAGACCCAGTACTTC	CSAPRGEGETQYF
TRBV6-5	TRBJ2-1	.	.	TGTGCCAGCAGTTACGACGCAGGGAACAATGAGCAGTTCTTC	CASSYDAGNNEQFF
TRBV6-1	TRBJ2-3	once	TRBD2	TGTGCCAGCAGTATATTAGCGGGGGGGCGGGATACGCAGTATTTT	CASSILAGGRDTQYF
TRBV9	TRBJ2-1	.	.	TGTGCCAGCAGCGACCTTAGTGAGCAGTTCTTC	CASSDLSEQFF
TRBV9	TRBJ2-7	once	TRBD1	TGTGCCAGCAGCACCGGACAGGGGCAAGCCTACGAGCAGTACTTC	CASSTGQGQAYEQYF
TRBV29-1	TRBJ2-7	.	TRBD1	TGCAGCGTAACAGGGGAGAGATACGAGCAGTACTTC	CSVTGERYEQYF
TRBV5-4	TRBJ2-7	.	TRBD1	TGTGCCAGCAGCTTGGTTGGACAGGGGGCTAACGAGCAGTACTTC	CASSLVGQGANEQYF
TRBV28	TRBJ2-1	.	.	TGTGCCGCCGGGGAGAATGAGCAGTTCTTC	CAAGENEQFF
TRBV30	TRBJ2-7	.	.	TGTGCCTGGGGAGGAGAGGGTGCGACCTCCTACGAGCAGTACTTC	CAWGGEGATSYEQYF
TRBV19	TRBJ1-1	.	.	TGTGCCAGTAGTATTTCCAGGTCGGGGGGCACTGAAGCTTTCTTT	CASSISRSGGTEAFF
TRBV7-9	TRBJ1-3	.	.	TGTGCCGTATCAGACAGTAACTCTGGAAACACCATATATTTT	CAVSDSNSGNTIYF
TRBV28	TRBJ2-3	.	TRBD2	TGTGCCAGCATCCATTCGGCGGGAGGCACAGATACGCAGTATTTT	CASIHSAGGTDTQYF
TRBV7-8	TRBJ2-7	.	.	TGTGCCAGCAGCTTAGGAGGCGGCTTCTACGAGCAGTACTTC	CASSLGGGFYEQYF
TRBV28	TRBJ2-7	.	.	TGTGCCAGCAGTTTGGACAGCGGGGTCTACGAGCAGTACTTC	CASSLDSGVYEQYF
TRBV10-3	TRBJ1-1	.	.	TGTGCCATCAGTGAGTCGCCAGGGGCGGGCACTGAAGCTTTCTTT	CAISESPGAGTEAFF
TRBV6-1	TRBJ2-7	.	TRBD2	TGTGCCAGCTCAGGGAGCGGGAGGGCCTCAGGCGAGCAGTACTTC	CASSGSGRASGEQYF
TRBV19	TRBJ2-3	few	TRBD2	TGTGCCAGTAGTATCAGGGGGCTAGCGGGAGAGGCGGTAGCCACAGATACGCAGTATTTT	CASSIRGLAGEAVATDTQYF
TRBV12-5	TRBJ2-1	.	TRBD2	TGTGCTAGTGGTTTGCCGAGCGGGGGGGGTTACAATGAGCAGTTCTTC	CASGLPSGGGYNEQFF
TRBV29-1	TRBJ2-1	.	TRBD2	TGCAGCGTGGAGCGGGGCTACAATGAGCAGTTCTTC	CSVERGYNEQFF
TRBV25-1	TRBJ1-2	.	.	TGTGCCAGCAGTGCGAACTATGGCTACACCTTC	CASSANYGYTF
TRBV30	TRBJ2-7	.	TRBD1	TGTGCCTGGAGTGGACGGACAGGGGATCAGCAGTACTTC	CAWSGRTGDQQYF
TRBV7-2	TRBJ2-7	.	TRBD1	TGTGCCAGCAGCTTACTTGGACAGGGGCTCTCCTACGAGCAGTACTTC	CASSLLGQGLSYEQYF
TRBV4-3	TRBJ1-3	.	.	TGCGCCAGCAGCCAAGACAGAAGCTCTGGAAACACCATATATTTT	CASSQDRSSGNTIYF
TRBV30	TRBJ1-5	.	TRBD1	TGTGCCTGGACCTCCTCCGACAGGGGGAATCAGCCCCAGCATTTT	CAWTSSDRGNQPQHF
TRBV9	TRBJ2-7	.	.	TGTGCCAGCAGCCCCCAGGCCAGGGTCACCTACGAGCAGTACTTC	CASSPQARVTYEQYF
TRBV7-8	TRBJ2-1	.	.	TGTGCCAGCAGAGGTCAGGGTCTCGGCGAGCAGTTCTTC	CASRGQGLGEQFF
TRBV28	TRBJ1-2	.	.	TGTGCCAGCAGTTTGCAGTTCGGGGGGAGTGGCTACACCTTC	CASSLQFGGSGYTF
TRBV2	TRBJ2-5	.	TRBD2	TGTGCCAGCAGTAGCGGGGGACAAGCCGGGACCCAGTACTTC	CASSSGGQAGTQYF
TRBV7-3	TRBJ2-1	.	TRBD2	TGTGCCAGCAGCCCAGGACTAGCGGGAGTGCATGAGCAGTTCTTC	CASSPGLAGVHEQFF
TRBV27	TRBJ1-6	.	.	TGTGCCAGCAGTTTATATACGGGGGGATCCTATAATTCACCCCTCCACTTT	CASSLYTGGSYNSPLHF
TRBV11-2	TRBJ2-5	.	TRBD2	TGTGCCAGCAGCTTAGGACTAGCGGGGCGAGAGACCCAGTACTTC	CASSLGLAGRETQYF
TRBV2	TRBJ1-6	.	.	TGTGCCAGCTTTTGGACAGTAGGATCACCCCTCCACTTT	CASFWTVGSPLHF
TRBV18	TRBJ1-2	.	.	TGTGCCAGCTCACCCCACCCCCCAGGGCGGCACTATGGCTACACCTTC	CASSPHPPGRHYGYTF
TRBV6-5	TRBJ1-6	.	.	TGTGCCAGCAGTTACCGGGGTTCGGGGAATTCACCCCTCCACTTT	CASSYRGSGNSPLHF
TRBV5-1	TRBJ1-2	.	TRBD1	TGCGCCAGCAGCTTCGGGGGGACAGGGGCTGAGGGCTACACCTTC	CASSFGGTGAEGYTF
TRBV6-1	TRBJ1-3	.	.	TGTGCCAGCAGTGTCCGGGAGGCTGGAAACACCATATATTTT	CASSVREAGNTIYF
TRBV27	TRBJ2-7	.	TRBD2	TGTGCCAGCAGTTTGGGGCTAGCGGACTCCTACGAGCAGTACTTC	CASSLGLADSYEQYF
TRBV30	TRBJ1-5	.	TRBD1	TGTGCCTGGAGTGAATGGGACAGGGTGGATCAGCCCCAGCATTTT	CAWSEWDRVDQPQHF
TRBV5-1	TRBJ1-1	.	.	TGCGCCAGCAGCTCCGCCGGGACTGGGAACACTGAAGCTTTCTTT	CASSSAGTGNTEAFF
TRBV11-2	TRBJ2-7	.	TRBD2	TGTGCCAGCAGCTTATCCTGGGGCGGGGGGGAAACCTACGAGCAGTACTTC	CASSLSWGGGETYEQYF